This T cell receptor (beta chain) was sequenced for a study of T cells of healthy individuals. Using its own MiXCR run on the 5' RACE reads, TCRdb lists one record per CDR3 protein. The sample includes 40,000 to 65,000 distinct CDR3 sequences, about 15% of them seen just once. CDR1 SEHNR and CDR2 FQNEAQ come from the germline V gene (reference sequence). The CDR3 loop spans 16 amino acids. V was clipped by 1 base and J by 5 bases; unmatched bases: 8. The J gene is TRBJ2-5, the V gene TRBV7-9, with 9 bases fitting TRBD2. The source is a human donor in good health. The CDR3 loop reads CASSLGLAGEEETQYF. Written as DNA, the CDR3 is TGTGCCAGCAGCTTAGGTTTAGCGGGAGAGGAGGAGACCCAGTACTTC.